One sample yielded the 18 T cell receptor beta chains listed below, sequenced in a study of blood T cell repertoires in COVID-19. Assay used: immunoSEQ multiplex PCR; TCRdb lists only in-frame clones, some missing. The table shows 120,000 or so clones, with approximately 85% occurring only once. The material sequenced was peripheral blood. Source of these receptors: a man aged 80 or over with active or convalescent COVID-19.

This sequence joins TRBV5-1 and TRBJ2-2, with 7 positions matching TRBD1. Germline-derived CDR1 and CDR2 are SGHRS and YFSETQ. The trim removed 5 bases at V and 3 bases at J, leaving 7 bases unmatched. This CDR3 is 15 amino acids long. Written as DNA, the CDR3 is TGCGCCAGCAGAAGGACAGGACTTGACACCGGGGAGCTGTTTTTT. Translation: CASRRTGLDTGELFF.

This chain links TRBV27 with TRBJ1-2; no firm D call. This CDR3 spans 16 amino acids. The germline gives CDR1 MNHEY, CDR2 SMNVEV (reference sequence). Trimming pared 0 bases from V and 0 bases from J, leaving 11 bases between. The CDR3 reads CASSLSHGIANYGYTF. The CDR3 region has the DNA TGTGCCAGCAGTTTATCGCACGGGATAGCTAACTATGGCTACACCTTC.

This chain joins TRBV5-1 and TRBJ1-1, with D perhaps matching TRBD1 (5 bases). This CDR3 spans 14 amino acids. The ends were cut back, 0 bases at V and 11 bases at J, with 17 bases in the middle. Germline V gives CDR1 SGHRS, CDR2 YFSETQ. The CDR3 protein is CASSLAIAGGEAFF. The CDR3 DNA sequence: TGCGCCAGCAGCTTGGCCATAGCGGGGGGTGAGGCTTTCTTT.

CDR3 protein: CAVRDRNNYEQYF. The DNA of the CDR3 is TGTGCCGTACGGGACAGGAATAACTACGAGCAGTACTTC. This chain links TRBV2 with TRBJ2-7; 8 positions match TRBD1. The CDR3 loop spans 13 amino acids. V was pared by 11 bases and J by 3 bases, with 9 bases of the junction left unmatched. Germline CDR1 is SNHLY and CDR2 is FYNNEI.

The chain joins TRBV30 to TRBJ2-5; 9 bases agree with TRBD1. The CDR3 has 15 residues. Per the germline V gene, CDR1 is GTSNPN and CDR2 is SVGIG (reference sequence). With 5 bases clipped from V and 5 bases from J, the junction kept 12 bases outside the gene matches. CDR3 sequence: CAWARDRVIRETQYF. The CDR3 coding sequence is TGTGCCTGGGCTCGGGACAGGGTGATTAGGGAGACCCAGTACTTC.

The table lists this clone with many counts. V and J are TRBV2 and TRBJ1-5; 8 nucleotides line up with TRBD1. The CDR3 has 15 residues. V lost 4 bases, J lost 4 bases, and 6 bases stayed unmatched. The germline V gene has CDR1 SNHLY and CDR2 FYNNEI. The CDR3 nucleotides read TGTGCCAGCAGTGTGGAGACAGGGGAAAATCAGCCCCAGCATTTT. This codes for CASSVETGENQPQHF.

The chain couples TRBV9 to TRBJ1-1; 10 bases fit TRBD1. V lost 3 bases to trimming and J lost 5 bases; unmatched junction nucleotides: 10. The CDR3 is 16 residues long. CDR1 and CDR2 (germline): SGDLS, YYNGEE. CDR3 amino acids: CASSAFYDRGQTEAFF. The CDR3 DNA sequence: TGTGCCAGCAGCGCTTTTTACGACAGGGGGCAAACTGAAGCTTTCTTT.

V gene TRBV4-1 combines with J gene TRBJ1-1, with D hard to call. The germline V gene encodes CDR1 MGHRA and CDR2 YSYEKL. Trimming left V 1 base short and J 12 bases short, with 12 bases between. The CDR3 loop spans 12 amino acids. Written as DNA, the CDR3 is TGCGCCAGCAGCCAAGTTCCGCAGTTTCCTTTCTTT. This sequence encodes CASSQVPQFPFF.

There are a few counts of this clone. The chain carries TRBV2 and TRBJ2-4, with D perhaps TRBD1 (7 bases). The CDR3 covers 15 residues. The germline V and J ends were trimmed by 6 bases and 2 bases, with 14 bases remaining between them. Per germline, CDR1 SNHLY and CDR2 FYNNEI. The CDR3 DNA reads as TGTGCCAGCAGGGGGGGACAGTGGACCAAAAACATTCAGTACTTC. Protein: CASRGGQWTKNIQYF.

The rearrangement joins TRBV28 to TRBJ1-1; D is possibly TRBD1 (6 bases). The CDR3 totals 14 residues. The V gene lost 10 bases and the J gene lost 4 bases, with 19 bases spanning the gap. The germline CDR1 and CDR2 sequences are MDHEN and SYDVKM. The CDR3: CATLGLRGGTEAFF. CDR3 in DNA: TGTGCCACCCTCGGTTTGAGGGGGGGCACTGAAGCTTTCTTT.

V and J are TRBV7-2 and TRBJ1-2, with D perhaps TRBD1 (6 bases). The germline V gene encodes CDR1 SGHTA and CDR2 FQGNSA. Trimming took off 5 bases at V and 4 bases at J, with 11 bases between the two ends. CDR3 size: 13 residues. CDR3 bases: TGTGCCAGCAGCCGGACAGTATCCTATGGCTACACCTTC. This translates into CASSRTVSYGYTF.

For this clone: The same CDR3 can be traced to other DNA sequences in this sample. The genes are TRBV7-2 and TRBJ2-3; 7 bases line up with TRBD2. CDR1 is SGHTA and CDR2 is FQGNSA in the germline V gene. V lost 8 bases and J lost 2; bases outside the gene matches: 7. This CDR3 has 14 residues. CDR3 nucleotides: TGTGCCAGCTCACTAGCGCCTAACACAGATACGCAGTATTTT. It encodes CASSLAPNTDTQYF.

This chain links TRBV19 with TRBJ2-1; 7 bases are a match to TRBD1. The V segment lost 0 bases and the J segment 5 bases; nucleotides outside the gene matches: 10. Per germline, CDR1 LNHDA and CDR2 SQIVND (reference sequence). CDR3 length equals 17 residues. In DNA form, the CDR3 reads TGTGCCAGTAGTATAGATCACGCAGGGGGATCACACAATGAGCAGTTCTTC. Encoded protein: CASSIDHAGGSHNEQFF. The full variable domain, its missing parts supplied by reference TRBV19 and TRBJ2-1, is DGGITQSPKYLFRKEGQNVTLSCEQNLNHDAMYWYRQDPGQGLRLIYYSQIVNDFQKGDIAEGYSVSREKKESFPLTVTSAQKNPTAFYLCASSIDHAGGSHNEQFFGPGTRLTVL.

The chain is built from TRBV30 and TRBJ2-7, with 7 bases fitting TRBD1. Germline V gene lookup returns CDR1 GTSNPN and CDR2 SVGIG (reference sequence). J was trimmed by 5 bases and V by 4 bases; bases with no gene match: 8. This CDR3 has 13 residues. CDR3 region: CAWNHGQENEQYF. The CDR3 region has the DNA TGTGCCTGGAACCATGGACAGGAGAACGAGCAGTACTTC. The full variable domain, in which reference TRBV30 and TRBJ2-7 provide the parts outside the CDR3, is SQTIHQWPATLVQPVGSPLSLECTVEGTSNPNLYWYRQAAGRGLQLLFYSVGIGQISSEVPQNLSASRPQDRQFILSSKKLLLSDSGFYLCAWNHGQENEQYFGPGTRLTVT.

The rearrangement joins TRBV9 to TRBJ2-1; a possible D gene is TRBD2 (7 bases). Germline V gene lookup returns CDR1 SGDLS and CDR2 YYNGEE. V dropped 1 base and J dropped 6 bases, with 17 bases sitting between them. This CDR3 region has 16 residues. CDR3 residues: CASSVLAGAEINEQFF. The DNA for the CDR3 is TGTGCCAGCAGCGTATTGGCGGGGGCCGAAATCAATGAGCAGTTCTTC.

This chain uses TRBV5-1 with TRBJ2-7; 8 bases are a match to TRBD2. Germline V gene lookup returns CDR1 SGHRS and CDR2 YFSETQ. CDR3 length: 14 residues. V was pared by 0 bases and J by 1 base, with 0 bases of the junction left unmatched. This CDR3 reads CASSLGGRSYEQYF. The DNA of the CDR3 is TGCGCCAGCAGCTTGGGCGGGAGGTCCTACGAGCAGTACTTC.

The chain carries TRBV7-9 and TRBJ2-2; 9 nucleotides agree with TRBD1. The CDR3 runs to 16 residues. V gave up 5 bases and J gave up 4 bases; unmatched junction bases: 8. CDR1 and CDR2 (germline): SEHNR, FQNEAQ (reference sequence). As DNA, the CDR3 is TGTGCCAGCAGCCCGATGCCGGGACAGGGCACCGGGGAGCTGTTTTTT. As protein: CASSPMPGQGTGELFF. Complete variable domain (other parts from reference TRBV7-9 and TRBJ2-2): DTGVSQNPRHKITKRGQNVTFRCDPISEHNRLYWYRQTLGQGPEFLTYFQNEAQLEKSRLLSDRFSAERPKGSFSTLEIQRTEQGDSAMYLCASSPMPGQGTGELFFGEGSRLTVL.

This clone has only one observation. The chain employs TRBV24-1 and TRBJ2-1; 10 nucleotides align to TRBD2. CDR3 length: 17 amino acids. Germline CDR1 is KGHDR and CDR2 is SFDVKD. V shed 7 bases, J shed 8 bases, and the junction held 16 bases outside the gene matches. The CDR3 nucleotides read TGTGCCACCAGCCTCTCCCGACACCCTAGCGGGAGATATGAGCAGTTCTTC. This codes for CATSLSRHPSGRYEQFF.